The 26 T cell receptor beta chains below all came from one sample that was sequenced in a study of control samples from healthy donors and cancer patients. Sequenced by immunoSEQ multiplex PCR; TCRdb stores in-frame clones only, minus some. The sample lists 60,000 to 75,000 clones; roughly 90% were seen once. The sample was PBMCs. The receptors shown here come from a man aged 55 to 70 with colorectal cancer.

This rearrangement joins TRBV9 to TRBJ1-3; D may be TRBD1 (6 bases). This CDR3 region has 15 residues. V was cut by 3 bases and J by 7 bases, with 17 bases left in between. The germline gives CDR1 SGDLS, CDR2 YYNGEE. As DNA, the CDR3 is TGTGCCAGCAGCGCCCAGGGGCAGGGGAGTAACACCATATATTTT. Amino acid sequence: CASSAQGQGSNTIYF.

This chain connects TRBV2 to TRBJ1-1, with a tentative D call TRBD1 (5 bases). V lost 4 bases to trimming and J lost 3 bases, with 15 bases between them. The germline V gene has CDR1 SNHLY and CDR2 FYNNEI. The CDR3 spans 15 residues. CDR3 loop: CASSADTGRDTEAFF. In DNA, the CDR3 is TGTGCCAGCAGTGCGGACACCGGCAGGGACACTGAAGCTTTCTTT.

This chain joins TRBV27 and TRBJ2-1, with D possibly being TRBD1 (5 bases). V lost 6 bases to trimming and J lost 4 bases, with 10 bases between them. Germline V gene data show CDR1 as MNHEY and CDR2 as SMNVEV (reference sequence). The CDR3 sequence is 13 residues long. The CDR3 DNA reads as TGTGCCAGCAGGGACCGACAGTACAATGAGCAGTTCTTC. Amino acids: CASRDRQYNEQFF.

The chain recombines TRBV7-8 with TRBJ1-3; D gene uncertain. CDR1 is SGHVS and CDR2 is FQNEAQ in the germline V gene. This CDR3 has 13 amino acids. V lost 3 bases and J lost 3, with 6 bases in between. The CDR3 sequence: CASSFTDGNTIYF. CDR3 DNA sequence: TGTGCCAGCAGCTTCACGGATGGAAACACCATATATTTT.

The chain has TRBV12-3 or TRBV12-4 and TRBJ1-2; D may be TRBD1 (6 bases). This CDR3 is 13 amino acids long. Trimming removed 6 bases at V and 6 bases at J, with 14 bases between. CDR3 protein: CASRGPGEHGYTF. The CDR3 nucleotides read TGTGCCAGCAGGGGACCAGGGGAACATGGCTACACCTTC.

This rearrangement joins TRBV11-3 to TRBJ2-1, with D perhaps TRBD2 (6 bases). The CDR3 length is 13 residues. The germline V gene has CDR1 SGHNT and CDR2 YENEEA. Trimming cost V 5 bases and J 5 bases, with 10 bases left between them. CDR3 nucleotides: TGTGCCAGCAGCCCCCGGGGGAACAATGAGCAGTTCTTC. Residues: CASSPRGNNEQFF.

This chain links TRBV12-3 or TRBV12-4 with TRBJ1-5; 7 bases line up with TRBD1. With V trimmed by 4 bases and J by 8 bases, 5 bases remained unmatched. The CDR3 is 13 amino acids. CDR3 in amino acids: CASSSRGSEPQHF. The CDR3 bases are TGTGCCAGCAGTTCCAGGGGGTCTGAGCCCCAGCATTTT.

V is TRBV28 and J is TRBJ1-6; 7 nucleotides match TRBD1. CDR3 length: 14 amino acids. Per the germline V gene, CDR1 is MDHEN and CDR2 is SYDVKM. The ends lost 4 bases at V and 7 bases at J; junction bases unmatched: 4. This chain's CDR3 is CASSSGTANSPLHF. The CDR3 coding sequence is TGTGCCAGCAGTTCCGGGACAGCCAATTCACCCCTCCACTTT.

This sequence joins TRBV5-4 and TRBJ1-1; tentative D call: TRBD1 (6 bases). V lost 3 bases and J lost 0, with 9 bases in between. This CDR3 contains 14 residues. Germline CDR1 reads SGHNT; CDR2 reads YYREEE (reference sequence). The CDR3 DNA reads as TGTGCCAGCAGCTCCGGGACATTGAACACTGAAGCTTTCTTT. It codes for CASSSGTLNTEAFF. The variable domain in full, with the rest retrieved from reference TRBV5-4 and TRBJ1-1, is ETGVTQSPTHLIKTRGQQVTLRCSSQSGHNTVSWYQQALGQGPQFIFQYYREEENGRGNFPPRFSGLQFPNYSSELNVNALELDDSALYLCASSSGTLNTEAFFGQGTRLTVV.

This clone has just a few counts. The V call is TRBV11-3, the J call TRBJ2-3; D is undetermined. In germline, CDR1 is SGHNT, CDR2 YENEEA. The CDR3 totals 12 residues. V lost 2 bases, J lost 6 bases, and 6 bases lay in between. The DNA of the CDR3 is TGTGCCAGCAGCTTACTAGGGGATACGCAGTATTTT. It specifies CASSLLGDTQYF.

Only a few counts were recorded for this clone. This chain uses TRBV9 with TRBJ1-2; the D is unclear. Germline V lookup: CDR1 SGDLS, CDR2 YYNGEE. This CDR3 region has 12 residues. V was trimmed by 0 bases and J by 6 bases, leaving 6 bases between them. The CDR3 sequence: CASSVDGNGYTF. The CDR3 DNA is TGTGCCAGCAGCGTAGACGGGAATGGCTACACCTTC.

The chain is built from TRBV2 and TRBJ1-3; D gene uncertain. The CDR3 contains 11 residues. Germline values: CDR1 SNHLY, CDR2 FYNNEI. Trimming took off 3 bases at V and 5 bases at J, with 2 bases between the two ends. The CDR3 reads CASSERNTIYF. The CDR3 region has the DNA TGTGCCAGCAGTGAGAGAAACACCATATATTTT.

The genes are TRBV28 and TRBJ1-4, with D possibly being TRBD1 (5 bases). Germline-derived CDR1 and CDR2 are MDHEN and SYDVKM. The CDR3 runs 16 residues. Trimming removed 3 bases from V and 5 bases from J, with 16 bases in between. CDR3 sequence: CASSFAPGRDNEKLFF. CDR3 DNA: TGTGCCAGCAGTTTCGCCCCGGGCAGGGACAATGAAAAACTGTTTTTT.

V gene TRBV6-1 combines with J gene TRBJ2-7, with TRBD1 identical over 10 bases. V gave up 4 bases and J gave up 2 bases; unmatched junction bases: 2. CDR1 and CDR2 (germline): MNHNS, SASEGT. This CDR3 spans 14 amino acids. CDR3 coding DNA: TGTGCCAGCAGTGGCGGGACAGGGGCCTACGAGCAGTACTTC. Protein: CASSGGTGAYEQYF.

The rearrangement uses TRBV7-3 and TRBJ2-2; TRBD1 aligns across 8 bases. Germline lookup yields CDR1 SGHTA and CDR2 FQGTGA. This CDR3 is built from 16 residues. V lost 6 bases to trimming and J lost 5 bases; unmatched junction nucleotides: 11. The CDR3 bases are TGTGCCAGCAGGACTTCAGGGGGCGCCGGAACCGGGGAGCTGTTTTTT. It is translated as CASRTSGGAGTGELFF.

The count of this clone is one. The genes are TRBV11-3 and TRBJ2-2; 8 bases are shared with TRBD2. V dropped 5 bases and J dropped 5; count of bases not matched to a gene: 7. Germline V gives CDR1 SGHNT, CDR2 YENEEA. The CDR3 totals 15 residues. CDR3 coding DNA: TGTGCCAGCAGCCCGGGGGGGGAGGAGACCGGGGAGCTGTTTTTT. It is translated as CASSPGGEETGELFF.

The chain links TRBV28 to TRBJ1-1; D not certain. V shed 6 bases and J shed 0 bases, with 11 bases lying between them. The CDR3 is 14 amino acids. CDR1 is MDHEN, CDR2 SYDVKM, per germline. The CDR3 DNA is TGTGCCAGCAGCCTGACACCGATGAACACTGAAGCTTTCTTT. Translation: CASSLTPMNTEAFF.

The gene calls are TRBV10-3 and TRBJ1-2; TRBD1 agrees at 8 bases. The CDR3 is 13 amino acids. Germline CDR1 and CDR2: ENHRY and SYGVKD. After removal of 2 bases from V and 4 bases from J, the junction contained 0 bases not matched to a gene. The CDR3 protein is CAISETGGYGYTF. DNA of the CDR3: TGTGCCATCAGTGAGACAGGGGGCTATGGCTACACCTTC.

The chain couples TRBV7-2 to TRBJ2-6; no clear D. Trimming took off 3 bases at V and 4 bases at J, with 13 bases between the two ends. The germline CDR1 and CDR2 sequences are SGHTA and FQGNSA. The CDR3 extends over 16 amino acids. For the CDR3, the DNA is TGTGCCAGCAGCTTTGGATCCTGGAGCGGGGCCAACGTCCTGACTTTC. It encodes CASSFGSWSGANVLTF.

This chain joins TRBV6-5 and TRBJ1-2; D might be TRBD1 (5 bases). Trimming cost V 6 bases and J 8 bases, with 16 bases left between them. Germline V gene data show CDR1 as MNHEY and CDR2 as SVGAGI. The CDR3 sequence is 13 residues long. CDR3 residues: CASRMGLPLGYTF. The CDR3 coding sequence is TGTGCCAGCAGGATGGGGCTTCCTTTGGGCTACACCTTC.

The rearrangement uses TRBV2 and TRBJ2-3; 8 bases are a match to TRBD2. J was trimmed by 2 bases and V by 7 bases; bases with no gene match: 5. The CDR3 spans 14 residues. CDR1 is SNHLY and CDR2 is FYNNEI in the germline V gene. CDR3 DNA: TGTGCCAGCATTAGCGGGGAATCCACAGATACGCAGTATTTT. Protein product: CASISGESTDTQYF.

This chain links TRBV24-1 with TRBJ2-2, with 8 bases that match TRBD2. The CDR3 covers 16 residues. The ends lost 3 bases at V and 2 bases at J; junction bases unmatched: 4. CDR1 and CDR2 from the germline V gene are KGHDR and SFDVKD. CDR3 nucleotides: TGTGCCACCAGTGATGCCGGGACTAGAAACACCGGGGAGCTGTTTTTT. Translation gives CATSDAGTRNTGELFF.

The chain couples TRBV6-5 to TRBJ2-1; TRBD2 matches 7 bases. The CDR3 consists of 15 residues. CDR1 is MNHEY, CDR2 SVGAGI, per germline. V shed 2 bases and J 9 bases; nucleotides not matched to a gene: 10. DNA for the CDR3: TGTGCCAGCAGTTACGGTGGACTAGGCTTGAGTGAGCAGTTCTTC. Translating gives CASSYGGLGLSEQFF.

This clone was recorded only once. The CDR3 DNA follows: TGTGCCAGTACCCTACTAGGGTCTAGGGGCTACACCTTC. As protein: CASTLLGSRGYTF. The chain employs TRBV19 and TRBJ1-2; D ambiguous. Trimming removed 7 bases at V and 8 bases at J, with 17 bases between. The CDR3 consists of 13 residues. CDR1 LNHDA and CDR2 SQIVND come from the germline V gene (reference sequence). Based on the CDR3 plus reference TRBV19 and TRBJ1-2, the full variable domain is DGGITQSPKYLFRKEGQNVTLSCEQNLNHDAMYWYRQDPGQGLRLIYYSQIVNDFQKGDIAEGYSVSREKKESFPLTVTSAQKNPTAFYLCASTLLGSRGYTFGSGTRLTVV.

The rearrangement links TRBV7-9 to TRBJ1-2; the D gene is possibly TRBD1 (6 bases). The CDR3 has 15 amino acids. Germline V gene data show CDR1 as SEHNR and CDR2 as FQNEAQ (reference sequence). Trimming cost V 1 base and J 8 bases, with 17 bases left between them. CDR3 loop: CASSLETGLLGGYTF. The CDR3 coding sequence is TGTGCCAGCAGCTTAGAAACAGGGCTACTCGGCGGCTACACCTTC.

The chain uses TRBV7-8 and TRBJ2-3, with D perhaps matching TRBD1 or TRBD2 (6 bases each). There are 15 residues in the CDR3. From germline, CDR1 is SGHVS and CDR2 FQNEAQ. The V end lost 5 bases, the J end lost 2 bases, and 14 bases lay between the germline ends. DNA of the CDR3: TGTGCCAGCAGCAAGAGGGGGGCCCTCACAGATACGCAGTATTTT. Translating it yields CASSKRGALTDTQYF.